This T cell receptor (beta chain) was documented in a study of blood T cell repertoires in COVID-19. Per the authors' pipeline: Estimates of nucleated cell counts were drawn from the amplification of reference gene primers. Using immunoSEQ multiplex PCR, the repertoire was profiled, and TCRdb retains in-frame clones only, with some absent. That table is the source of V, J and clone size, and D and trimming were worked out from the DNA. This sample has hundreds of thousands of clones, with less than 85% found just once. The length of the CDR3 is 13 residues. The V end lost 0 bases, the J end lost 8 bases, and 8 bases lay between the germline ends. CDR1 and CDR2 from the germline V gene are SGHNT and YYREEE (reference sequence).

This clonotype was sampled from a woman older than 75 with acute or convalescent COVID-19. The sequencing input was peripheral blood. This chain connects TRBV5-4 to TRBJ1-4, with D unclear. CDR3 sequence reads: CASSLGVQEKLFF. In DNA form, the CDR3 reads TGTGCCAGCAGCTTGGGTGTACAGGAAAAACTGTTTTTT.